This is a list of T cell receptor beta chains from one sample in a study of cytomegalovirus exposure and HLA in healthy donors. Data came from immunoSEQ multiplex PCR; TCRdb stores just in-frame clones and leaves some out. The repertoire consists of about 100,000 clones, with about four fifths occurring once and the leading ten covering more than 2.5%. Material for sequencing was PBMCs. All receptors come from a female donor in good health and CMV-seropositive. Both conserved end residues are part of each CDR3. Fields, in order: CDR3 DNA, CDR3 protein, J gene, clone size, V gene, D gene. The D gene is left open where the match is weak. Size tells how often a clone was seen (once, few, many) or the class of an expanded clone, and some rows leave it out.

cdr3_nt: TGTGCCAGCAGTTACGGCGGGATCTCCTACGAGCAGTACTTC
cdr3_aa: CASSYGGISYEQYF
j_call: TRBJ2-7
clone_size: few
v_call: TRBV6-5
d_call: -

cdr3_nt: TGTGCCACTGACTCCCGGGACAGGGAAGGACAGCCCCAGCATTTT
cdr3_aa: CATDSRDREGQPQHF
j_call: TRBJ1-5
clone_size: -
v_call: TRBV28
d_call: TRBD1

cdr3_nt: TGTGCCAGCTCACCCCAGGGCTGGGGTTCACCCCTCCACTTT
cdr3_aa: CASSPQGWGSPLHF
j_call: TRBJ1-6
clone_size: -
v_call: TRBV18
d_call: -

cdr3_nt: TGTGCCAGCAGCCCCTCACGGGTCACGGATTCCTACGAGCAGTACTTC
cdr3_aa: CASSPSRVTDSYEQYF
j_call: TRBJ2-7
clone_size: few
v_call: TRBV5-4
d_call: -

cdr3_nt: TGTGCCTGGAGTGGGCCGGGGCGGGGCTATGGCTACACCTTC
cdr3_aa: CAWSGPGRGYGYTF
j_call: TRBJ1-2
clone_size: -
v_call: TRBV30
d_call: -

cdr3_nt: TGTGCCTGGAGATTAGCGGGGGGCAGCTCCTACAATGAGCAGTTCTTC
cdr3_aa: CAWRLAGGSSYNEQFF
j_call: TRBJ2-1
clone_size: few
v_call: TRBV30
d_call: TRBD2

cdr3_nt: TGTGCCAGCAGCCGGGGCGGGGGAGGCTACACCTTC
cdr3_aa: CASSRGGGGYTF
j_call: TRBJ1-2
clone_size: once
v_call: TRBV4-2
d_call: -

cdr3_nt: TGTGCCAGCATCCGAAGGCAAGGGGACAGTTTCTATGGCTACACCTTC
cdr3_aa: CASIRRQGDSFYGYTF
j_call: TRBJ1-2
clone_size: -
v_call: TRBV6-6
d_call: TRBD1

cdr3_nt: TGTGCCAGCAGCTTAGACAGGCCCGGGGGAAAACTGTTTTTT
cdr3_aa: CASSLDRPGGKLFF
j_call: TRBJ1-4
clone_size: -
v_call: TRBV11-2
d_call: -

cdr3_nt: TGTGCCAGCGCGAGGGCTCCGGTAACTAACTATGGCTACACCTTC
cdr3_aa: CASARAPVTNYGYTF
j_call: TRBJ1-2
clone_size: -
v_call: TRBV6-5
d_call: -

cdr3_nt: TGTGCCAGCAGGGGATTAGCGGGAGGGACCGGGGAGCTGTTTTTT
cdr3_aa: CASRGLAGGTGELFF
j_call: TRBJ2-2
clone_size: -
v_call: TRBV6-1
d_call: TRBD2

cdr3_nt: TGTGCCAGCAGAACAGACAGCCAAGTTACGGGTGAGCAGTTCTTC
cdr3_aa: CASRTDSQVTGEQFF
j_call: TRBJ2-1
clone_size: -
v_call: TRBV6-4
d_call: -

cdr3_nt: TGTGCCAGCAGTTACGGGGGCCTCGATGAGCAGTTCTTC
cdr3_aa: CASSYGGLDEQFF
j_call: TRBJ2-1
clone_size: -
v_call: TRBV6-5
d_call: -

cdr3_nt: TGCGCCAGCAGCCAGCCGGCGGCAGAAGCCGGGGAGCTGTTTTTT
cdr3_aa: CASSQPAAEAGELFF
j_call: TRBJ2-2
clone_size: few
v_call: TRBV4-3
d_call: -

cdr3_nt: TGCGCCAGCACCGGAATAGCGGGTCCCGCCGAGGGCGAAAACCCCGCCTACGAGCAGTACTTC
cdr3_aa: CASTGIAGPAEGENPAYEQYF
j_call: TRBJ2-7
clone_size: -
v_call: TRBV10-1
d_call: TRBD2

cdr3_nt: TGCGCCAGCAGCCAAGAAGCGGAGACAGGGGTAATCGAGCAGTACTTC
cdr3_aa: CASSQEAETGVIEQYF
j_call: TRBJ2-7
clone_size: few
v_call: TRBV4-1
d_call: TRBD1

cdr3_nt: TGTGCCAGCAGTTACACTCTAACAGGGACCCATGGCTACACCTTC
cdr3_aa: CASSYTLTGTHGYTF
j_call: TRBJ1-2
clone_size: -
v_call: TRBV6-5
d_call: -

cdr3_nt: TGTGCCAGCAGCCCCCCTGCGACTAACTACGAGCAGTACTTC
cdr3_aa: CASSPPATNYEQYF
j_call: TRBJ2-7
clone_size: -
v_call: TRBV11-1
d_call: -

cdr3_nt: TGTGCCAGCAGTGCCCTAGCGGGGGGGTACAATGAGCAGTTCTTC
cdr3_aa: CASSALAGGYNEQFF
j_call: TRBJ2-1
clone_size: -
v_call: TRBV6-4
d_call: TRBD2

cdr3_nt: TGTGCCAGCAGCTTGGAGGGCACCGGGGAGCTGTTTTTT
cdr3_aa: CASSLEGTGELFF
j_call: TRBJ2-2
clone_size: -
v_call: TRBV7-2
d_call: -

cdr3_nt: TGCGCCAGCAGCCAAGGTCGACTCAGCTCCTACGAGCAGTACTTC
cdr3_aa: CASSQGRLSSYEQYF
j_call: TRBJ2-7
clone_size: few
v_call: TRBV4-1
d_call: -

cdr3_nt: TGTGCCAGCGCGGACCTAGCTGAGACCGGGGAGCTGTTTTTT
cdr3_aa: CASADLAETGELFF
j_call: TRBJ2-2
clone_size: -
v_call: TRBV6-5
d_call: -

cdr3_nt: TGTGCCAGCACGCAGGGTTCTCACTACGAGCAGTACTTC
cdr3_aa: CASTQGSHYEQYF
j_call: TRBJ2-7
clone_size: once
v_call: TRBV28
d_call: -

cdr3_nt: TGCAGCGTTGAAGAGGGACAGGGTTACACTGAAGCTTTCTTT
cdr3_aa: CSVEEGQGYTEAFF
j_call: TRBJ1-1
clone_size: medium-sized
v_call: TRBV29-1
d_call: TRBD1

cdr3_nt: TGTGCCAGCAGTTTAACGGGTGCCCGGGCCGGGGAGCTGTTTTTT
cdr3_aa: CASSLTGARAGELFF
j_call: TRBJ2-2
clone_size: -
v_call: TRBV28
d_call: -

cdr3_nt: TGTGCCAGCAGTTCCGTTCGCTCCTACGAGCAGTACTTC
cdr3_aa: CASSSVRSYEQYF
j_call: TRBJ2-7
clone_size: few
v_call: TRBV28
d_call: -

cdr3_nt: TGTGCCAGCAGCCCCGGACAGGGGCCCTACGAGCAGTACTTC
cdr3_aa: CASSPGQGPYEQYF
j_call: TRBJ2-7
clone_size: -
v_call: TRBV2
d_call: TRBD1

cdr3_nt: TGTGCCAGTAGTTCTCCGGGACAGGGGAACGAGCAGTACTTC
cdr3_aa: CASSSPGQGNEQYF
j_call: TRBJ2-7
clone_size: -
v_call: TRBV19
d_call: TRBD1

cdr3_nt: TGTGCCAGCAGTGAGACAGAGAACACTGAAGCTTTCTTT
cdr3_aa: CASSETENTEAFF
j_call: TRBJ1-1
clone_size: -
v_call: TRBV6-4
d_call: -

cdr3_nt: TGCGCCAGCAGCCAAACGGGCGGGGAGCTGTTTTTT
cdr3_aa: CASSQTGGELFF
j_call: TRBJ2-2
clone_size: -
v_call: TRBV4-1
d_call: -

cdr3_nt: TGTGCCAGCAGCCTTCAGGGGCCGCTGGGCTATGGCTACACCTTC
cdr3_aa: CASSLQGPLGYGYTF
j_call: TRBJ1-2
clone_size: -
v_call: TRBV6-6
d_call: -

cdr3_nt: TGCGCCAGCAGCTCCCCCCCCACCTACGAGCAGTACTTC
cdr3_aa: CASSSPPTYEQYF
j_call: TRBJ2-7
clone_size: -
v_call: TRBV4-1
d_call: -

cdr3_nt: TGTGCCACCAGCAGAGTGGAGGGGCCGGACACTGAAGCTTTCTTT
cdr3_aa: CATSRVEGPDTEAFF
j_call: TRBJ1-1
clone_size: few
v_call: TRBV15
d_call: -

cdr3_nt: TGTGCCAGCAGCCCCCGCCTCCACATCCTTAGCACAGATACGCAGTATTTT
cdr3_aa: CASSPRLHILSTDTQYF
j_call: TRBJ2-3
clone_size: -
v_call: TRBV9
d_call: -

cdr3_nt: TGCAGCGTTGGGGGCCTCTACGAGCAGTACTTC
cdr3_aa: CSVGGLYEQYF
j_call: TRBJ2-7
clone_size: -
v_call: TRBV29-1
d_call: -

cdr3_nt: TGTGCCAGCAGCCAACAGGGCTCAAACACCGGGGAGCTGTTTTTT
cdr3_aa: CASSQQGSNTGELFF
j_call: TRBJ2-2
clone_size: -
v_call: TRBV7-6
d_call: -

cdr3_nt: TGTGCCAGCAGTTTACCGGGACAGGGGAGCTCCTACAATGAGCAGTTCTTC
cdr3_aa: CASSLPGQGSSYNEQFF
j_call: TRBJ2-1
clone_size: -
v_call: TRBV28
d_call: TRBD1

cdr3_nt: TGTGCCAGCAGTTCAGACCTAGACAGGGCGAATTCACCCCTCCACTTT
cdr3_aa: CASSSDLDRANSPLHF
j_call: TRBJ1-6
clone_size: -
v_call: TRBV6-6
d_call: TRBD1

cdr3_nt: TGTGCCAGCAGTTTGAACAGATTCACCGGGGAGCTGTTTTTT
cdr3_aa: CASSLNRFTGELFF
j_call: TRBJ2-2
clone_size: -
v_call: TRBV28
d_call: -

cdr3_nt: TGCGCCAGCAGAGGCGGGGAAGGGGAGACCCAGTACTTC
cdr3_aa: CASRGGEGETQYF
j_call: TRBJ2-5
clone_size: -
v_call: TRBV5-1
d_call: -